A selection of T cell receptor beta chains follows, all from one sample in a study of blood T cell repertoires in COVID-19. TCRdb's table, derived via immunoSEQ multiplex PCR, lists solely in-frame clones and lacks some. The sample lists 100,000 to 140,000 clones; around 80% were seen once. Sequenced material: peripheral blood. The receptors were sampled from a man between 65 and 80 years old with acute or convalescent COVID-19. The CDR3 runs from the conserved cysteine through the conserved F or W. Fields, in order: CDR3 protein, CDR3 DNA, J gene, D gene, clone size, V gene. D genes are given only for firm matches. Size tells how often a clone was seen (once, few, many) or the class of an expanded clone, and some rows leave it out.

CDR3aa: CASSLRGQNYGYTF; CDR3nt: TGTGCCAGCAGCTTGCGGGGACAGAACTATGGCTACACCTTC; j_gene: TRBJ1-2; d_gene: TRBD1; abundance: .; v_gene: TRBV2
CDR3aa: CASSFRDRAFSYEQYF; CDR3nt: TGTGCCAGCAGCTTCAGGGACAGGGCCTTCTCCTACGAGCAGTACTTC; j_gene: TRBJ2-7; d_gene: TRBD1; abundance: few; v_gene: TRBV6-2/TRBV6-3
CDR3aa: CASSQPDRPTNEKLFF; CDR3nt: TGCGCCAGCAGCCAACCAGACAGGCCAACTAATGAAAAACTGTTTTTT; j_gene: TRBJ1-4; d_gene: .; abundance: .; v_gene: TRBV4-1
CDR3aa: CATQGDSHGGYTF; CDR3nt: TGTGCCACCCAGGGGGACAGCCACGGTGGCTACACCTTC; j_gene: TRBJ1-2; d_gene: TRBD1; abundance: .; v_gene: TRBV24-1
CDR3aa: CASSLGSQETQYF; CDR3nt: TGTGCCAGCAGCTTGGGCAGTCAAGAGACCCAGTACTTC; j_gene: TRBJ2-5; d_gene: .; abundance: .; v_gene: TRBV5-4
CDR3aa: CASSGGAGRGTEAFF; CDR3nt: TGTGCCAGCAGTGGGGGCGCGGGGCGTGGCACTGAAGCTTTCTTT; j_gene: TRBJ1-1; d_gene: .; abundance: few; v_gene: TRBV2
CDR3aa: CASSLSGGSSNEQFF; CDR3nt: TGTGCCAGCAGCTTATCGGGGGGATCATCCAATGAGCAGTTCTTC; j_gene: TRBJ2-1; d_gene: TRBD2; abundance: .; v_gene: TRBV13
CDR3aa: CASSLKLTGTDTQYF; CDR3nt: TGTGCCAGCAGTTTAAAGCTAACAGGCACAGATACGCAGTATTTT; j_gene: TRBJ2-3; d_gene: .; abundance: once; v_gene: TRBV27
CDR3aa: CASNPRRGGAFF; CDR3nt: TGTGCCAGCAACCCCAGGCGAGGGGGAGCTTTCTTT; j_gene: TRBJ1-1; d_gene: .; abundance: .; v_gene: TRBV2
CDR3aa: CASSLGGQGLSNTQYF; CDR3nt: TGTGCCAGCAGCTTAGGGGGACAGGGACTATCAAATACGCAGTATTTT; j_gene: TRBJ2-3; d_gene: TRBD1; abundance: .; v_gene: TRBV7-9
CDR3aa: CASSPRTSGGYHNEQFF; CDR3nt: TGTGCCAGCAGCCCACGGACTAGCGGGGGATACCACAATGAGCAGTTCTTC; j_gene: TRBJ2-1; d_gene: TRBD2; abundance: few; v_gene: TRBV7-2
CDR3aa: CASSLDGFNGLGYTF; CDR3nt: TGCGCCAGCAGCTTGGATGGTTTCAATGGGCTCGGCTACACCTTC; j_gene: TRBJ1-2; d_gene: .; abundance: .; v_gene: TRBV5-1
CDR3aa: CASNPTGVNEKLFF; CDR3nt: TGCGCCAGCAACCCGACAGGGGTTAATGAAAAACTGTTTTTT; j_gene: TRBJ1-4; d_gene: TRBD1; abundance: many; v_gene: TRBV5-1
CDR3aa: CASSLVRVGDTQYF; CDR3nt: TGTGCCAGCAGCTTAGTCAGGGTAGGGGATACGCAGTATTTT; j_gene: TRBJ2-3; d_gene: .; abundance: .; v_gene: TRBV7-8
CDR3aa: CASSPSDQGARVNQPQHF; CDR3nt: TGTGCCAGTAGTCCATCCGACCAGGGGGCGCGGGTCAATCAGCCCCAGCATTTT; j_gene: TRBJ1-5; d_gene: TRBD1; abundance: .; v_gene: TRBV19
CDR3aa: CASSPGGLGYTQYF; CDR3nt: TGTGCCAGCAGCCCAGGGGGCCTCGGATATACGCAGTATTTT; j_gene: TRBJ2-3; d_gene: TRBD1; abundance: .; v_gene: TRBV6-2/TRBV6-3
CDR3aa: CASSSRDAYNSPLHF; CDR3nt: TGTGCCAGCAGTTCCAGGGATGCTTATAATTCACCCCTCCACTTT; j_gene: TRBJ1-6; d_gene: .; abundance: .; v_gene: TRBV27